This T cell receptor (beta chain) was documented in a study of blood T cell repertoires in COVID-19. Using immunoSEQ multiplex PCR, the repertoire was profiled, and TCRdb retains in-frame clones only, with some absent. In the table there are approximately 80,000 clones, around 86% of which are singletons. The CDR3 runs 14 residues. Germline loops: CDR1 MDHEN, CDR2 SYDVKM. V lost 7 bases, J lost 4 bases, and 7 bases stayed unmatched. This rearrangement joins TRBV28 to TRBJ2-7; 10 bases fit TRBD1. The sequence came from a human donor in a cohort sampled during active COVID-19. The sample taken for sequencing was peripheral blood. This CDR3 reads CASTLGDRGYEQYF. As DNA, the CDR3 is TGTGCCAGCACCCTAGGGGACAGGGGTTACGAGCAGTACTTC.